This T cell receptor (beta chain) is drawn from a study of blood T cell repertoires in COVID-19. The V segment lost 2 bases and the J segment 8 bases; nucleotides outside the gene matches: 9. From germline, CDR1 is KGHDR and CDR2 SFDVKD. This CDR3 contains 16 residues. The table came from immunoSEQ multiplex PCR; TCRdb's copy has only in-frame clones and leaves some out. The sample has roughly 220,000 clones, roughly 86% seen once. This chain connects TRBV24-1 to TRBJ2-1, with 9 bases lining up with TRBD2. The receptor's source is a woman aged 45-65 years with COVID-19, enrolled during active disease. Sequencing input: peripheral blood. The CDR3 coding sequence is TGTGCCACCAGTGATTCCGGGCGGGGGGGCATAGATGAGCAGTTCTTC. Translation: CATSDSGRGGIDEQFF.